This TCR beta chain was retrieved from a study of Ad26.COV2.S vaccination and SARS-CoV-2 variants. Study at large: Dosing was one shot or two shots 56 days apart.

CDR1 and CDR2 from the germline V gene are KGHSH and LQKENI. The CDR3 has 14 amino acids. V lost 6 bases and J 2 bases, leaving 13 bases between the germline ends. Treatment indicated: over 15 received Ad26.COV2.S at low or high dose, single or two shots; roughly 5 received placebo; per-sample allocation not given. At day 63 after the first vaccine or placebo injection, samples were drawn. An adult of 18-55 years in Boston served as donor. Concerning this clone itself: Its specificity is unknown.

Study results and caveats: Greater spike-specific TCR breadth was seen in vaccine recipients than in placebo recipients.

The repertoire was sequenced with immunoSEQ multiplex PCR; TCRdb's copy has only in-frame clones and lacks some. The profile covers 300,000 to 400,000 clones, with roughly 86% appearing a single time and around 1.9% taken by the ten largest. The TCR comes from a person aged 18-60 years who received the Ad26.COV2.S COVID-19 vaccine or a placebo. Here the sequenced sample was peripheral blood, taken in a trial of Ad26.COV2.S vaccine versus placebo. The V and J genes are TRBV18 and TRBJ1-2; D remains unclear. The CDR3 nucleotides are TGTGCCAGCTCCCTAACTAGGGAGAACTATGGCTACACCTTC. Protein: CASSLTRENYGYTF.